These 26 T cell receptor beta chains originate from one sample sequenced in a study of cytomegalovirus exposure and HLA in healthy donors. PCR employed 60 Vbeta and 13 Jbeta primers. Sequencing used immunoSEQ multiplex PCR; TCRdb keeps in-frame clones, though not all of them. The sample has 100,000 or so clones, 13% to 15% seen once. Sequencing used PBMCs. Source of these receptors: a female donor in good health and CMV-seronegative.

The V and J genes are TRBV28 and TRBJ2-1; TRBD2 matches at 9 bases. There are 14 residues in the CDR3. V lost 10 bases, J lost 0 bases, and 4 bases stayed unmatched. Germline loops: CDR1 MDHEN, CDR2 SYDVKM. CDR3 coding DNA: TGTGCCACCCTACTAGCGGGCTCCTACAATGAGCAGTTCTTC. This codes for CATLLAGSYNEQFF.

The chain is built from TRBV5-1 and TRBJ2-3; 9 positions match TRBD1. J gave up 6 bases and V 0 bases, and 2 bases lay outside the gene matches. There are 14 residues in the CDR3. The V gene's germline CDR1 is SGHRS and CDR2 YFSETQ. The CDR3 DNA follows: TGCGCCAGCAGCTTGGACGACAGGGGGGATACGCAGTATTTT. This encodes CASSLDDRGDTQYF.

This clone was found a few times. The V and J genes are TRBV27 and TRBJ2-7; 10 bases map to TRBD1. Germline CDR1 is MNHEY and CDR2 is SMNVEV (reference sequence). V was pared by 5 bases and J by 7 bases, with 11 bases of the junction left unmatched. This CDR3 contains 15 residues. CDR3 loop: CASSPFGTGDMEQYF. For the CDR3, the DNA is TGTGCCAGCAGTCCCTTCGGGACAGGGGATATGGAGCAGTACTTC.

The V gene is TRBV19, the J gene TRBJ2-1, with 11 positions matching TRBD1. Germline CDR1 reads LNHDA; CDR2 reads SQIVND (reference sequence). The CDR3 spans 15 residues. After removal of 7 bases from V and 6 bases from J, the junction contained 8 bases not matched to a gene. The DNA of the CDR3 is TGTGCCAGTAAGGTCCGGGACAGGGGGACCAATGAGCAGTTCTTC. Translating it yields CASKVRDRGTNEQFF.

The chain employs TRBV2 and TRBJ1-2; 9 bases align to TRBD1. Trimming cost V 10 bases and J 7 bases; bases outside gene matches: 7. CDR3 size: 12 residues. CDR1 SNHLY and CDR2 FYNNEI come from the germline V gene. This chain's CDR3 is CATRQGVGGYTF. The CDR3 DNA reads as TGTGCCACCCGACAGGGGGTGGGTGGCTACACCTTC.

There are a few counts of this clone. The rearrangement joins TRBV4-3 to TRBJ2-6; D might be TRBD1 (5 bases). Germline values: CDR1 LGHNA, CDR2 YSLEER. Trimming stripped 0 bases from V and 4 bases from J, with 10 bases between. The CDR3 sequence is 16 residues long. CDR3 nucleotide sequence: TGCGCCAGCAGCCAAGACGGGCCAGGGGGGGCCAACGTCCTGACTTTC. Protein: CASSQDGPGGANVLTF.

This clone occurred a few times. This chain connects TRBV20-1 to TRBJ2-1; D call uncertain. The CDR3 loop spans 10 amino acids. V was trimmed by 4 bases and J by 11 bases, leaving 9 bases between them. Germline values: CDR1 DFQATT, CDR2 SNEGSKA (reference sequence). The CDR3 loop reads CSATQLQQFF. The CDR3 nucleotides are TGCAGTGCTACACAGCTGCAGCAGTTCTTC.

The sample holds a few counts of this clone. J is TRBJ1-6 and V is TRBV6-5; no firm D call. Germline lookup yields CDR1 MNHEY and CDR2 SVGAGI. V was cut by 2 bases and J by 6 bases, with 11 bases left in between. This CDR3 spans 15 amino acids. The CDR3 sequence: CASSYREPPNSPLHF. CDR3 bases: TGTGCCAGCAGTTACAGGGAGCCCCCTAATTCACCCCTCCACTTT.

This clone was recorded a few times. The gene calls are TRBV2 and TRBJ1-2; no firm D call. V lost 5 bases and J lost 4, with 11 bases in between. Germline V gene sequence: CDR1 SNHLY, CDR2 FYNNEI. This CDR3 is built from 13 residues. The DNA for the CDR3 is TGTGCCAGCAGTAACGACAAGTTCTATGGCTACACCTTC. It translates to CASSNDKFYGYTF.

The rearrangement uses TRBV11-2 and TRBJ2-1, with D hard to call. V lost 0 bases to trimming and J lost 4 bases, with 7 bases between them. The CDR3 is 14 residues long. Per germline, CDR1 SGHAT and CDR2 FQNNGV. The CDR3 bases are TGTGCCAGCAGCTTAGAAATTAGTTACAATGAGCAGTTCTTC. It is translated as CASSLEISYNEQFF.

The chain recombines TRBV27 with TRBJ1-1; the match to TRBD1 covers 7 bases. The CDR3 consists of 15 residues. Trimming took 5 bases from V and 4 from J; bases not matched to a gene: 10. In germline, CDR1 is MNHEY, CDR2 SMNVEV (reference sequence). CDR3: CASSPGQYRVTEAFF. The DNA for the CDR3 is TGTGCCAGCAGTCCGGGACAGTATCGCGTCACTGAAGCTTTCTTT.

A few counts support this clone. The chain has TRBV25-1 and TRBJ1-1; TRBD1 is a possible D gene (6 bases). V was cut by 6 bases and J by 0 bases, with 11 bases left in between. The CDR3 is 14 residues long. Germline loops: CDR1 MGHDK, CDR2 SYGVNS. Here the CDR3 DNA reads TGTGCCAGCAGCGGGGGGGCAATGAACACTGAAGCTTTCTTT. This gives the protein CASSGGAMNTEAFF.

The chain couples TRBV6-5 to TRBJ1-2, with 8 bases aligning to TRBD1. CDR1 MNHEY and CDR2 SVGAGI come from the germline V gene. The CDR3 totals 13 residues. V dropped 2 bases and J dropped 6; count of bases not matched to a gene: 2. The CDR3 spells CASSYPTGDGYTF. For the CDR3, the DNA is TGTGCCAGCAGTTACCCGACAGGGGATGGCTACACCTTC.

The V gene is TRBV7-3, the J gene TRBJ2-3; no clear D gene. Germline CDR1 is SGHTA and CDR2 is FQGTGA. This CDR3 is 15 amino acids long. V lost 2 bases and J 0 bases, leaving 9 bases between the germline ends. The DNA for the CDR3 is TGTGCCAGCAGCTTACTAACCGCAAGCACAGATACGCAGTATTTT. It yields the protein CASSLLTASTDTQYF.

This clone was seen only a few times. The V call is TRBV6-5, the J call TRBJ2-7, with TRBD2 matching over 10 bases. The J segment lost 3 bases and the V segment lost 6 bases, leaving 5 bases of the junction unmatched. The CDR3 extends over 14 amino acids. Looked up from germline, CDR1 is MNHEY and CDR2 is SVGAGI. This chain's CDR3 is CASSPSGRYYEQYF. The CDR3 nucleotides read TGTGCCAGCAGCCCTAGCGGGAGATACTACGAGCAGTACTTC.

In this sample, this clone turned up a few times. The chain uses TRBV4-3 and TRBJ2-1, with 9 bases fitting TRBD2. The CDR3 contains 19 residues. From germline, CDR1 is LGHNA and CDR2 YSLEER. J was trimmed by 2 bases and V by 0 bases; bases with no gene match: 11. This CDR3 reads CASSQDRVGGGATYNEQFF. The CDR3 region has the DNA TGCGCCAGCAGCCAAGATCGGGTCGGCGGGGGGGCCACCTACAATGAGCAGTTCTTC.

This clone was found a few times. The rearrangement links TRBV7-9 to TRBJ2-7; 12 nucleotides line up with TRBD1. J was trimmed by 6 bases and V by 3 bases; bases with no gene match: 3. There are 14 residues in the CDR3. Germline V lookup: CDR1 SEHNR, CDR2 FQNEAQ (reference sequence). CDR3: CASSFGDRGLEQYF. CDR3 DNA sequence: TGTGCCAGCAGCTTCGGGGACAGGGGGCTCGAGCAGTACTTC.

The chain combines TRBV14 with TRBJ1-1; 8 nucleotides match TRBD1. The V segment lost 4 bases and the J segment 0 bases; nucleotides outside the gene matches: 1. Looked up from germline, CDR1 is SGHDN and CDR2 is FVKESK. CDR3 length: 14 residues. The CDR3 protein is CASSRTGMNTEAFF. The CDR3 DNA reads as TGTGCCAGCAGCCGGACAGGGATGAACACTGAAGCTTTCTTT.

To note about this clone: This CDR3 is also generated by other DNA sequences in the sample. The rearrangement uses TRBV18 and TRBJ1-1; 8 bases are a match to TRBD1. Trimming removed 3 bases from V and 0 bases from J; junction bases left unmatched: 3. There are 15 residues in the CDR3. The germline V gene encodes CDR1 KGHSH and CDR2 LQKENI. The CDR3 protein is CASSPKTGVNTEAFF. CDR3 in DNA: TGTGCCAGCTCACCCAAGACAGGGGTGAACACTGAAGCTTTCTTT.

This clone has just a few counts. V is TRBV7-2 and J is TRBJ1-5; 8 bases fit TRBD1. In germline, CDR1 is SGHTA, CDR2 FQGNSA. The CDR3 is 16 residues long. Trimming cost V 5 bases and J 5 bases; bases outside gene matches: 11. CDR3 loop: CASSPGQGRVDQPQHF. DNA for the CDR3: TGTGCCAGCAGCCCCGGACAGGGAAGAGTAGATCAGCCCCAGCATTTT.

V and J are TRBV7-9 and TRBJ1-1; 11 bases are shared with TRBD1. Germline V gene sequence: CDR1 SEHNR, CDR2 FQNEAQ (reference sequence). V trimming: 5 bases; J trimming: 4 bases; junction bases outside the gene matches: 12. CDR3 size: 17 residues. The CDR3 nucleotides read TGTGCCAGCAGCGATGGACAGGGGGCGGATTTGAGCACTGAAGCTTTCTTT. This gives the protein CASSDGQGADLSTEAFF.

This chain joins TRBV7-9 and TRBJ2-7; perhaps TRBD1 as D (7 bases). Germline lookup yields CDR1 SEHNR and CDR2 FQNEAQ (reference sequence). The V gene lost 5 bases and the J gene lost 3 bases, with 8 bases spanning the gap. The CDR3 loop spans 12 amino acids. The CDR3 coding sequence is TGTGCCAGCAGCCAGGGGGGCTACGAGCAGTACTTC. Translated: CASSQGGYEQYF. The whole variable domain, filled in from reference TRBV7-9 and TRBJ2-7, reads DTGVSQNPRHKITKRGQNVTFRCDPISEHNRLYWYRQTLGQGPEFLTYFQNEAQLEKSRLLSDRFSAERPKGSFSTLEIQRTEQGDSAMYLCASSQGGYEQYFGPGTRLTVT.

The rearrangement links TRBV7-8 to TRBJ2-1; TRBD1 matches 7 bases. The CDR3 runs 17 residues. Trimming took 5 bases from V and 0 from J; bases not matched to a gene: 10. The germline V gene encodes CDR1 SGHVS and CDR2 FQNEAQ. The CDR3 sequence is CASSPRTGRSSYNEQFF. CDR3 in DNA: TGTGCCAGCAGCCCGAGGACAGGCCGAAGCTCCTACAATGAGCAGTTCTTC.

The gene calls are TRBV4-3 and TRBJ2-1; D might be TRBD1 (7 bases). The CDR3 covers 15 residues. V shed 3 bases and J shed 5 bases, with 14 bases lying between them. Germline V gene data show CDR1 as LGHNA and CDR2 as YSLEER. The CDR3: CASSHAGTGDNEQFF. In DNA, the CDR3 is TGCGCCAGCAGCCATGCGGGAACAGGGGACAATGAGCAGTTCTTC.

This rearrangement joins TRBV7-9 to TRBJ2-2; tentative D call: TRBD2 (5 bases). CDR1 and CDR2 from the germline V gene are SEHNR and FQNEAQ (reference sequence). This CDR3 region has 17 residues. V lost 4 bases, J lost 0 bases, and 15 bases lay in between. The CDR3 spells CASSSKRAGPNTGELFF. In nucleotides, the CDR3 is TGTGCCAGCAGCTCAAAGAGGGCAGGACCGAACACCGGGGAGCTGTTTTTT. Combining the CDR3 with reference TRBV7-9 and TRBJ2-2 gives the whole variable domain DTGVSQNPRHKITKRGQNVTFRCDPISEHNRLYWYRQTLGQGPEFLTYFQNEAQLEKSRLLSDRFSAERPKGSFSTLEIQRTEQGDSAMYLCASSSKRAGPNTGELFFGEGSRLTVL.

This clone has only a few counts. Here the CDR3 DNA reads TGTGCCAGCAGCCGCACAGGGGGCGCAGGGTCCTACGAGCAGTACTTC. Translated, it gives CASSRTGGAGSYEQYF. The rearrangement links TRBV7-8 to TRBJ2-7, with 9 bases identical to TRBD1. J gave up 1 base and V 5 bases, and 9 bases lay outside the gene matches. The CDR3 sequence is 16 residues long. Looked up from germline, CDR1 is SGHVS and CDR2 is FQNEAQ. Complete variable domain (other parts from reference TRBV7-8 and TRBJ2-7): GAGVSQSPRYKVAKRGQDVALRCDPISGHVSLFWYQQALGQGPEFLTYFQNEAQLDKSGLPSDRFFAERPEGSVSTLKIQRTQQEDSAVYLCASSRTGGAGSYEQYFGPGTRLTVT.